This T cell receptor beta chain was sequenced in a study of OX40 agonist ivuxolimab in advanced cancers. This CDR3 is 16 amino acids long. Sequenced by immunoSEQ multiplex PCR; TCRdb stores in-frame clones only, minus some. The table lists about 70,000 clones, 70% to 90% of them singletons. Sequenced material: CD4+ or CD8+ T cells sorted from blood, taken in a trial of the OX40 agonist ivuxolimab. The chain couples TRBV12-1 to TRBJ2-7; TRBD2 is the table's D call, not checked against the DNA. TRBV12-1 counts as a pseudogene. The receptor was derived from an adult with an advanced solid tumor such as melanoma, head and neck, liver or kidney cancer. The chain's CDR3 is CASSLTRAGAAYEQYF. The CDR3, as DNA: TGTGCCAGCAGCTTGACCCGGGCGGGGGCCGCCTACGAGCAGTACTTC.